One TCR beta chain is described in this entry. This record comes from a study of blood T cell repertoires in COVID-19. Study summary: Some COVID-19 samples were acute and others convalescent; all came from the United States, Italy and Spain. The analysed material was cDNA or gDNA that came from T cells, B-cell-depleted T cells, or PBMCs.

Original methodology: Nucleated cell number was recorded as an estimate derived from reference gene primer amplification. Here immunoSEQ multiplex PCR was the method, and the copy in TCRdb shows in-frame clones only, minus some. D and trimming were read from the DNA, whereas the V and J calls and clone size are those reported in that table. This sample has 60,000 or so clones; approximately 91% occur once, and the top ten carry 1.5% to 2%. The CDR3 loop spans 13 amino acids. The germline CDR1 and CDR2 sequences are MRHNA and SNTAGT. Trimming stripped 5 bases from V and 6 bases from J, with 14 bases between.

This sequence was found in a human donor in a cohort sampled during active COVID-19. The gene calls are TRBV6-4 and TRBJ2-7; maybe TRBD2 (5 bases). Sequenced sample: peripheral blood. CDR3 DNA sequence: TGTGCCAGCAGTTCGGTGCTAGCTTCCGAGCAGTACTTC. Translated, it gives CASSSVLASEQYF.